Listed here is a single TCR beta chain. This sample was included in a study of blood T cell repertoires in COVID-19. Study at large: The study drew acute and convalescent COVID-19 samples from the United States, Italy and Spain.

Original data processing: Reference gene primer amplification gave estimated nucleated cell counts. Assay: immunoSEQ multiplex PCR; the TCRdb copy retains only in-frame clones and omits some. Clone size and the V and J calls come from that table; the DNA yielded D and trimming. This table holds 190,000 or so clones, more than 75% found once. Material: peripheral blood. The receptor was derived from a man in his 60s who had recovered from COVID-19.

For the CDR3, the DNA is TGCGCCAGCAGCCAAGACAGGTCTAACACTGAAGCTTTCTTT. As protein: CASSQDRSNTEAFF. V is TRBV4-1 and J is TRBJ1-1; D ambiguous. The CDR3 extends over 14 amino acids. The germline V and J ends were trimmed by 0 bases and 2 bases, with 7 bases remaining between them. Germline V gives CDR1 MGHRA, CDR2 YSYEKL.